Each of the 9 T cell receptor beta chains below was sequenced from the same sample in a study of blood T cell repertoires in COVID-19. Clones were read by immunoSEQ multiplex PCR, and TCRdb kept only the in-frame ones, dropping some. The sample records about 130,000 clones, about 85% being singletons. Sequences were obtained from peripheral blood. All receptors derive from a human donor in a cohort sampled during active COVID-19.

J is TRBJ1-1 and V is TRBV2; D may be TRBD1 (5 bases). The CDR3 is made up of 14 amino acids. CDR1 is SNHLY, CDR2 FYNNEI, per germline. Trimming stripped 6 bases from V and 10 bases from J, with 21 bases between. The CDR3 region is CASRQAVAGQAAFF. DNA for the CDR3: TGTGCCAGCAGACAAGCCGTGGCAGGGCAGGCAGCTTTCTTT.

The CDR3 DNA reads as TGTGCCAGCACCCCTGACAGGGCCAATGTTGGCACTGAAGCTTTCTTT. This sequence encodes CASTPDRANVGTEAFF. The V call is TRBV2, the J call TRBJ1-1, with 7 bases that match TRBD1. Trimming at V came to 7 bases and at J to 4 bases, leaving 15 bases not matched to a gene. CDR1 and CDR2 from the germline V gene are SNHLY and FYNNEI. The CDR3 length is 16 residues.

The chain links TRBV5-1 to TRBJ1-2; a weak D match, TRBD1 (6 bases). The CDR3 loop spans 14 amino acids. V was trimmed by 0 bases and J by 4 bases, leaving 10 bases between them. Germline CDR1 and CDR2: SGHRS and YFSETQ. CDR3 loop: CASSLEGHSYGYTF. The CDR3 coding sequence is TGCGCCAGCAGCTTGGAGGGACACAGCTATGGCTACACCTTC.

The rearrangement uses TRBV11-2 and TRBJ2-4; 10 bases map to TRBD2. This CDR3 region has 16 residues. V dropped 6 bases and J dropped 5; count of bases not matched to a gene: 10. Per germline, CDR1 SGHAT and CDR2 FQNNGV. In nucleotides, the CDR3 is TGTGCCAGCAGTATCTGGGGGCTAGCGGGGGAAAACATTCAGTACTTC. This gives the protein CASSIWGLAGENIQYF.

The chain is built from TRBV7-2 and TRBJ2-7, with TRBD1 matching over 10 bases. Trimming at V came to 1 base and at J to 5 bases, leaving 11 bases not matched to a gene. The CDR3 contains 17 residues. The germline CDR1 and CDR2 sequences are SGHTA and FQGNSA. The CDR3 is CASSLDYPGQGSNEQYF. The CDR3 DNA sequence: TGTGCCAGCAGCTTAGATTATCCGGGACAGGGGAGTAACGAGCAGTACTTC.

The rearrangement joins TRBV30 to TRBJ1-2, with TRBD1 matching over 10 bases. With V trimmed by 4 bases and J by 8 bases, 7 bases remained unmatched. Germline lookup yields CDR1 GTSNPN and CDR2 SVGIG (reference sequence). The CDR3 spans 13 residues. CDR3 in amino acids: CAWIWTGGWGYTF. The CDR3 DNA reads as TGTGCCTGGATATGGACAGGGGGTTGGGGCTACACCTTC.

The chain couples TRBV7-3 to TRBJ1-1, with D unclear. The V gene lost 2 bases and the J gene lost 2 bases, with 12 bases spanning the gap. Germline V gives CDR1 SGHTA, CDR2 FQGTGA. The CDR3 has 15 residues. CDR3 protein: CASSLSAGSNTEAFF. The CDR3 DNA follows: TGTGCCAGCAGCTTATCCGCAGGTTCCAACACTGAAGCTTTCTTT. The full variable domain, completed using reference TRBV7-3 and TRBJ1-1, is GAGVSQTPSNKVTEKGKYVELRCDPISGHTALYWYRQSLGQGPEFLIYFQGTGAADDSGLPNDRFFAVRPEGSVSTLKIQRTERGDSAVYLCASSLSAGSNTEAFFGQGTRLTVV.

The V and J genes are TRBV12-3 or TRBV12-4 and TRBJ1-1; D is undetermined. CDR3 size: 12 residues. V lost 2 bases to trimming and J lost 6 bases, with 7 bases between them. CDR3 in amino acids: CASSLRSSEAFF. In DNA form, the CDR3 reads TGTGCCAGCAGTTTAAGAAGCTCTGAAGCTTTCTTT.

This clone has a single count. The chain is built from TRBV10-2 and TRBJ2-1, with D possibly matching TRBD2 (5 bases). The CDR3 runs to 13 residues. Germline V gene data show CDR1 as WSHSY and CDR2 as SAAADI. The V gene lost 7 bases and the J gene lost 4 bases, with 11 bases spanning the gap. The CDR3 reads CASKAEIYNEQFF. CDR3 in DNA: TGCGCCAGCAAAGCGGAGATTTACAATGAGCAGTTCTTC.